A single TCR beta chain is shown here with its context. This sample is part of a study of technical replicates of blood from several donors. Profiled with immunoSEQ multiplex PCR; TCRdb holds only in-frame clones, not every one. The table includes 91,000 or so clones, about 96% detected once. The V end was cut by 2 bases, the J end by 15 bases, with 11 bases between. CDR1 and CDR2 (germline): SGHVS, FQNEAQ. The CDR3 has 11 amino acids. This chain connects TRBV7-8 to TRBJ2-1; a weak D match, TRBD1 (6 bases). Sequenced sample: T cells isolated from PBMCs. This receptor was taken from a human donor in good health. CDR3 in amino acids: CASSLTGQMFF. Here the CDR3 DNA reads TGTGCCAGCAGCTTAACGGGACAAATGTTCTTC.